This T cell receptor beta chain was obtained from a study of CD8+ T cells in alopecia areata. The germline gives CDR1 MNHNY, CDR2 SVGAGI (reference sequence). The V segment lost 6 bases and the J segment 2 bases; nucleotides outside the gene matches: 9. The CDR3 loop spans 16 amino acids. cDNA serving as the sequencing template came from extracted, reverse transcribed RNA. Assay: immunoSEQ multiplex PCR; the TCRdb copy retains only in-frame clones and omits some. The sample carries about 110,000 clones, 55% to 70% recorded once. The chain employs TRBV6-6 and TRBJ2-3, with 9 bases fitting TRBD1. This TCR was recovered from a human donor with alopecia areata. Sequencing input: NKG2D-low CD8+ T cells sorted from blood. The CDR3 bases are TGTGCCAGCAGACAACAGGGGGCGTATTCCACAGATACGCAGTATTTT. Translated: CASRQQGAYSTDTQYF.